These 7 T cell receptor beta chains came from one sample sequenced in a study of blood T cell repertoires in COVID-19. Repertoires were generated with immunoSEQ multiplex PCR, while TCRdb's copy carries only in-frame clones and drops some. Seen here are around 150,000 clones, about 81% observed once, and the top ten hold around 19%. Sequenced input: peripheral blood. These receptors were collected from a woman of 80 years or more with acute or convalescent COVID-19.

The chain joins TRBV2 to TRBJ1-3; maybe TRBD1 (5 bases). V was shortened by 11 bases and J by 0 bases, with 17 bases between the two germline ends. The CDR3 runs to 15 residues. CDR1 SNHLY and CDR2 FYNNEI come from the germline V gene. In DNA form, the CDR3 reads TGTGCCTGGGGGGAGGTGCATCCCTCTGGAAACACCATATATTTT. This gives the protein CAWGEVHPSGNTIYF.

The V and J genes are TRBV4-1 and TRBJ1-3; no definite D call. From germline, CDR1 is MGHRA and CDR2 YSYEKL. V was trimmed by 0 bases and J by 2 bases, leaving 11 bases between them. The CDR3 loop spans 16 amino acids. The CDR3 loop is CASSQEGRRTGNTIYF. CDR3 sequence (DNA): TGCGCCAGCAGCCAAGAAGGCCGGAGAACTGGAAACACCATATATTTT.

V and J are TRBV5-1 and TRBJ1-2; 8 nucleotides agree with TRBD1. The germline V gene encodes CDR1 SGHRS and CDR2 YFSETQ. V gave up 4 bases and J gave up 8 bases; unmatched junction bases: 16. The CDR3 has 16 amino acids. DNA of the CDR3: TGCGCCAGCAGCCCCGGGGGACAGGCCTTCGGGGAAGGCTACACCTTC. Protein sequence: CASSPGGQAFGEGYTF.

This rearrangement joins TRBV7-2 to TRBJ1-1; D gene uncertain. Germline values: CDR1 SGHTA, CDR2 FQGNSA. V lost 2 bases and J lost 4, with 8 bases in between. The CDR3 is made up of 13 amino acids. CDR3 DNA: TGTGCCAGCAGCTTATTACGTAGCACTGAAGCTTTCTTT. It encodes CASSLLRSTEAFF.

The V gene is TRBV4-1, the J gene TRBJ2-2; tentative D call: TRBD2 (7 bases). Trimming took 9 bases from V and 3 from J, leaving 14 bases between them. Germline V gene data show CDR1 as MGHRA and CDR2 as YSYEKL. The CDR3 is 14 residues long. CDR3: CASGGGWDTGELFF. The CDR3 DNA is TGCGCCAGTGGGGGGGGCTGGGACACCGGGGAGCTGTTTTTT.

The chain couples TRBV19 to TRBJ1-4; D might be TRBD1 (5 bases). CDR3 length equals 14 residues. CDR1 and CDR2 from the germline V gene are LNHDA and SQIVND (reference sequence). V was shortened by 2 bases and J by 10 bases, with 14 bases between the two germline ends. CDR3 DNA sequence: TGTGCCAGTAGTATACTCGGAGGGCAGGGAAAACTGTTTTTT. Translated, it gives CASSILGGQGKLFF.

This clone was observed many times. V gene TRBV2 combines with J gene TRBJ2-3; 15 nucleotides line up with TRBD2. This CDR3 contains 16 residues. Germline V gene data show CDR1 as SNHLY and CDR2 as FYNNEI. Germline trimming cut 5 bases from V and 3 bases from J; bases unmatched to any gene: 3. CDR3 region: CASSLGLAGGTDTQYF. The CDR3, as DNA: TGTGCCAGCAGTCTAGGACTAGCGGGGGGGACAGATACGCAGTATTTT.